This section outlines one TCR beta chain sequence together with its context. This sample was taken from a study of blood T cell repertoires in COVID-19. Method: immunoSEQ multiplex PCR; TCRdb's copy keeps in-frame clones and lacks some. Of roughly 240,000 clones detected, approximately 85% appear once; the ten largest clones hold approximately 5.1%. Germline V gene sequence: CDR1 SGHRS, CDR2 YFSETQ. Trimming took 0 bases from V and 0 from J, leaving 10 bases between them. There are 15 residues in the CDR3. The specimen sequenced was peripheral blood. V is TRBV5-1 and J is TRBJ2-7; weak D call: TRBD1 (5 bases). The TCR originated in a man aged 45-60 years with COVID-19, enrolled during active disease. CDR3 sequence: CASSLGGPLSYEQYF. The CDR3 DNA sequence: TGCGCCAGCAGCTTGGGGGGCCCCCTCTCCTACGAGCAGTACTTC.